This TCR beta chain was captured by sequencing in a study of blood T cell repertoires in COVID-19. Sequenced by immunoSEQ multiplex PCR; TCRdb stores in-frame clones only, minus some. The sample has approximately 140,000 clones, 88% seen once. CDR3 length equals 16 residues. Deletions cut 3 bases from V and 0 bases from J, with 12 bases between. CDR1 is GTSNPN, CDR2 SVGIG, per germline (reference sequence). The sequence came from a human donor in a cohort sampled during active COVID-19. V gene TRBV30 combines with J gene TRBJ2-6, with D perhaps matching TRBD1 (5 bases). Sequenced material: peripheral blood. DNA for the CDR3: TGTGCCTGGAGAGCCTTAGGGGACTCTGGGGCCAACGTCCTGACTTTC. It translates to CAWRALGDSGANVLTF.